A single sample is the source of the 28 T cell receptor beta chains below, sequenced in a study of identical twins. TCRdb reprocessed the 5' RACE reads via MiXCR and lists one record per CDR3 protein. The sample gives approximately 690,000 distinct CDR3 sequences, less than 7% of which show up once; about 2% is in the top ten. The sequencing input was naive T cells sorted from blood. These receptors were obtained from a man aged 18 to 30 in good health.

This clonotype turned up a few times. V and J are TRBV4-1 and TRBJ1-1; D remains unclear. V was pared by 0 bases and J by 4 bases, with 12 bases between. The CDR3 spans 15 residues. Germline CDR1 reads MGHRA; CDR2 reads YSYEKL. As DNA, the CDR3 is TGCGCCAGCAGCCAAGATTACAGATCATCCACTGAAGCTTTCTTT. Protein product: CASSQDYRSSTEAFF.

This clonotype was counted only a few times. V usage is TRBV12-3 or TRBV12-4 and J usage is TRBJ1-2; no definite D call. The CDR3 extends over 11 amino acids. V was shortened by 7 bases and J by 8 bases, with 11 bases between the two germline ends. CDR3 DNA sequence: TGTGCCAGCAAGAGTGATAGGGGCTACACCTTC. Translation: CASKSDRGYTF.

The table lists this clonotype with many counts. V usage is TRBV12-3 or TRBV12-4 and J usage is TRBJ2-7, with 10 bases matching TRBD1. Trimming at V came to 5 bases and at J to 4 bases, leaving 8 bases not matched to a gene. The CDR3 is 15 amino acids. The DNA for the CDR3 is TGTGCCAGCAGTACCGCCGGGACAGGGGCGTACGAGCAGTACTTC. It yields the protein CASSTAGTGAYEQYF.

The chain is built from TRBV7-9 and TRBJ2-7, with 11 bases that match TRBD2. V gave up 5 bases and J gave up 4 bases; unmatched junction bases: 4. This CDR3 region has 14 residues. Germline V gives CDR1 SEHNR, CDR2 FQNEAQ (reference sequence). In DNA form, the CDR3 reads TGTGCCAGCAGCGGGGGGACTAGCGGTTACGAGCAGTACGTC. The encoded protein is CASSGGTSGYEQYV.

This clonotype was counted many times. The chain links TRBV29-1 to TRBJ2-3, with D maybe TRBD1 (5 bases). The CDR3 sequence is 15 residues long. Germline V gives CDR1 SQVTM, CDR2 ANQGSEA. Trimming stripped 6 bases from V and 0 bases from J, with 16 bases between. CDR3 nucleotides: TGCAGCGTGGCTGGTGGACACCTTAGCACAGATACGCAGTATTTT. Translation: CSVAGGHLSTDTQYF.

This clonotype was seen a handful of times. The chain links TRBV21-1 to TRBJ1-2. TRBV21-1 constitutes a pseudogene. The CDR3 is made up of 11 amino acids. The CDR3 sequence is CASSIRGGYTF. The CDR3 DNA is TGTGCCAGCAGCATTCGGGGAGGCTACACCTTC.

V and J are TRBV12-3 or TRBV12-4 and TRBJ2-3; 10 bases match TRBD2. Unmatched junction bases numbered 5, after V lost 8 bases and J lost 0 bases. CDR3 length: 15 amino acids. The CDR3 nucleotides are TGTGCCAGCGCGGGGACTAGCGTTAGCACAGATACGCAGTATTTT. Translating it yields CASAGTSVSTDTQYF.

This clonotype was seen repeatedly, ten times or more. This chain uses TRBV6-1 with TRBJ2-2; 8 nucleotides match TRBD2. The CDR3 contains 17 residues. CDR1 is MNHNS and CDR2 is SASEGT in the germline V gene. The V gene end was trimmed by 7 bases and the J gene end by 4 bases; junction bases not matched to a gene: 14. The CDR3: CASTTGPSGSGTGELFF. CDR3 coding DNA: TGTGCCAGCACCACCGGGCCTAGCGGGTCTGGCACCGGGGAGCTGTTTTTT.

This clonotype was detected only a few times. The gene calls are TRBV5-1 and TRBJ2-7; no firm D call. CDR1 and CDR2 from the germline V gene are SGHRS and YFSETQ. Trimming took off 0 bases at V and 1 base at J, with 8 bases between the two ends. This CDR3 comprises 14 residues. The CDR3 is CASSLEIVSYEQYF. The CDR3, as DNA: TGCGCCAGCAGCTTGGAAATAGTGTCCTACGAGCAGTACTTC.

This clonotype was recorded at least ten times. The genes are TRBV12-3 or TRBV12-4 and TRBJ1-1; D call uncertain. CDR3 length equals 15 residues. V lost 0 bases to trimming and J lost 4 bases, with 12 bases between them. CDR3 region: CASSLALVGPTEAFF. CDR3 coding DNA: TGTGCCAGCAGTTTAGCGCTTGTAGGGCCCACTGAAGCTTTCTTT.

This clonotype occurred many times. The chain recombines TRBV5-1 with TRBJ2-7; D may be TRBD2 (6 bases). The V gene's germline CDR1 is SGHRS and CDR2 YFSETQ. The CDR3 consists of 13 residues. V lost 4 bases and J 7 bases, leaving 15 bases between the germline ends. In nucleotides, the CDR3 is TGCGCCAGCAGCAGGGACTCCTCTGGAGAGCAGTACGTC. This translates into CASSRDSSGEQYV.

This clonotype was detected only a few times. CDR3 residues: CSADSTGRRTDIQYF. CDR3 nucleotide sequence: TGCAGTGCTGATTCGACAGGGCGGAGGACGGACATTCAGTACTTC. This chain uses TRBV20-1 with TRBJ2-4; 7 bases agree with TRBD1. The germline gives CDR1 DFQATT, CDR2 SNEGSKA (reference sequence). V was pared by 5 bases and J by 8 bases, with 15 bases of the junction left unmatched. The CDR3 loop spans 15 amino acids.

This clonotype was seen repeatedly, ten times or more. V usage is TRBV12-3 or TRBV12-4 and J usage is TRBJ1-5; 7 positions match TRBD1. The J segment lost 7 bases and the V segment lost 6 bases, leaving 12 bases of the junction unmatched. The CDR3 covers 15 residues. The CDR3 region has the DNA TGTGCCAGCAGCCGCGGGACAGATTATAAGCAGCCCCAGCATTTT. Encoded protein: CASSRGTDYKQPQHF.

The rearrangement joins TRBV7-6 to TRBJ1-2, with 7 bases lining up with TRBD1. With V trimmed by 0 bases and J by 8 bases, 12 bases remained unmatched. CDR1 and CDR2 from the germline V gene are SGHVS and FNYEAQ. The CDR3 covers 16 residues. The chain's CDR3 is CASSLAGRTGIGGYTF. In DNA form, the CDR3 reads TGTGCCAGCAGCTTAGCCGGGAGGACAGGAATTGGAGGCTACACCTTC.

This clonotype was observed at least ten times. The genes are TRBV20-1 and TRBJ2-7; TRBD2 agrees at 11 bases. The CDR3 covers 15 residues. Germline CDR1 and CDR2: DFQATT and SNEGSKA (reference sequence). The ends lost 2 bases at V and 2 bases at J; junction bases unmatched: 5. The CDR3 DNA reads TGCAGTGCTAGACAACTAGCGGGAGAAACCTACGAGCAGTACTTC. This gives the protein CSARQLAGETYEQYF.

This clonotype was picked up many times. The chain links TRBV6-6 to TRBJ2-3, with D possibly TRBD2 on 5 matching bases. Germline values: CDR1 MNHNY, CDR2 SVGAGI (reference sequence). V was clipped by 3 bases and J by 12 bases, with 16 bases between them. The CDR3 totals 13 residues. CDR3 in amino acids: CASSYEAAGSQYF. CDR3 nucleotides: TGTGCCAGCAGTTATGAGGCGGCGGGTAGTCAGTATTTT.

For this clonotype: One base away lies a much larger clone, so this may be a sequencing read error. The chain links TRBV29-1 to TRBJ2-1; D is unclear. V lost 5 bases and J 13 bases, leaving 12 bases between the germline ends. In germline, CDR1 is SQVTM, CDR2 ANQGSEA. CDR3 length: 10 amino acids. This CDR3 is CSVSYVLQFF. The CDR3 bases are TGCAGCGTTTCATATGTGCTCCAGTTCTTC.

The chain recombines TRBV28 with TRBJ2-3; 13 positions match TRBD2. The length of the CDR3 is 17 residues. Trimming cost V 5 bases and J 6 bases; bases outside gene matches: 11. From germline, CDR1 is MDHEN and CDR2 SYDVKM. CDR3 nucleotide sequence: TGTGCCAGCAGTGGGTCCGGACTAGCGGGAGCAGTCGATACGCAGTATTTT. Translated, it gives CASSGSGLAGAVDTQYF.

This clonotype was seen repeatedly, ten times or more. CDR3 sequence (DNA): TGTGCCAGCTCACTCCGGGACAGGGGCCCCGAGCAGTACTTC. Its translation: CASSLRDRGPEQYF. The chain links TRBV18 to TRBJ2-7; 10 bases are a match to TRBD1. With 4 bases clipped from V and 6 bases from J, the junction kept 6 bases outside the gene matches. The CDR3 has 14 residues. Germline V lookup: CDR1 KGHSH, CDR2 LQKENI. Full variable domain (outside the CDR3, taken from reference TRBV18 and TRBJ2-7): NAGVMQNPRHLVRRRGQEARLRCSPMKGHSHVYWYRQLPEEGLKFMVYLQKENIIDESGMPKERFSAEFPKEGPSILRIQQVVRGDSAAYFCASSLRDRGPEQYFGPGTRLTVT.

This clonotype occurred a few times. This chain uses TRBV27 with TRBJ2-7, with 8 positions matching TRBD1. The trim removed 8 bases at V and 3 bases at J, leaving 15 bases unmatched. This CDR3 is 16 amino acids long. Germline values: CDR1 MNHEY, CDR2 SMNVEV (reference sequence). CDR3 nucleotides: TGTGCCAGCTGTACCGCACAGGGGGTCGTTTTCTACGAGCAGTACTTC. Its translation is CASCTAQGVVFYEQYF.

There are many counts of this clonotype. V usage is TRBV2 and J usage is TRBJ2-7; no clear D gene. V lost 6 bases and J 4 bases, leaving 13 bases between the germline ends. The CDR3 consists of 13 residues. Looked up from germline, CDR1 is SNHLY and CDR2 is FYNNEI. CDR3 nucleotide sequence: TGTGCCAGCAGCCCGGTGCTACCTTACGAGCAGTACGTC. This sequence encodes CASSPVLPYEQYV.

This clonotype was detected a few times. V is TRBV20-1 and J is TRBJ2-6; D may be TRBD2 (6 bases). CDR3 length equals 17 residues. Germline loops: CDR1 DFQATT, CDR2 SNEGSKA (reference sequence). V lost 4 bases and J lost 0, with 16 bases in between. The CDR3 protein is CSATWASAASGANVLTF. CDR3 DNA sequence: TGCAGTGCTACTTGGGCTAGCGCTGCCTCTGGGGCCAACGTCCTGACTTTC.

This clonotype showed up many times. The genes are TRBV20-1 and TRBJ2-1; D is unresolved. With 5 bases removed from V and 4 bases from J, the gap between germline ends came to 15 bases. Germline-derived CDR1 and CDR2 are DFQATT and SNEGSKA (reference sequence). This CDR3 comprises 14 residues. CDR3 sequence: CSAGQQAAYNEQFF. The CDR3 DNA reads TGCAGTGCTGGTCAACAAGCAGCTTACAATGAGCAGTTCTTC.

This clonotype has ten or more counts. This chain links TRBV7-2 with TRBJ2-3; TRBD2 agrees at 8 bases. This CDR3 spans 15 amino acids. In germline, CDR1 is SGHTA, CDR2 FQGNSA. Trimming removed 1 base from V and 5 bases from J; junction bases left unmatched: 5. DNA for the CDR3: TGTGCCAGCAGCTTAGGAGGACTAGCCGGAGATACGCAGTATTTT. Translating gives CASSLGGLAGDTQYF.

The genes are TRBV20-1 and TRBJ1-4, with a possible D match to TRBD1 (5 bases). V was trimmed by 2 bases and J by 5 bases, leaving 15 bases between them. Germline V gene sequence: CDR1 DFQATT, CDR2 SNEGSKA (reference sequence). The CDR3 sequence is 15 residues long. In DNA, the CDR3 is TGCAGTGCTAGAACCGGGGCAGGAGGAAATGAAAAACTGTTTTTT. It translates to CSARTGAGGNEKLFF.

This clonotype was seen many times. The gene calls are TRBV20-1 and TRBJ1-2, with a possible D match to TRBD1 (6 bases). From germline, CDR1 is DFQATT and CDR2 SNEGSKA (reference sequence). V lost 5 bases to trimming and J lost 1 base, with 20 bases between them. The CDR3 is 16 amino acids. The CDR3 reads CSASEGHPMDNYGYTF. The CDR3 DNA reads as TGCAGTGCTTCTGAGGGACACCCTATGGATAACTATGGCTACACCTTC.

This clonotype was detected many times. The chain couples TRBV5-1 to TRBJ2-7; either TRBD1 or TRBD2 may supply D (5 bases each). The ends were cut back, 4 bases at V and 0 bases at J, with 8 bases in the middle. CDR3 length: 13 amino acids. Germline values: CDR1 SGHRS, CDR2 YFSETQ. CDR3 in DNA: TGCGCCAGCAGCCGGGACCTCTCCTACGAGCAGTACGTC. Translating gives CASSRDLSYEQYV.

This clonotype appeared a few times. The chain combines TRBV28 with TRBJ2-1; a weak D match, TRBD2 (6 bases). Per germline, CDR1 MDHEN and CDR2 SYDVKM. Trimming removed 2 bases at V and 0 bases at J, with 14 bases between. The CDR3 is 17 amino acids. The DNA of the CDR3 is TGTGCCAGCAGTTTAGGCGGCGGGATCTCCTCCTACAATGAGCAGTTCTTC. Its translation: CASSLGGGISSYNEQFF.